The 6 T cell receptor beta chains reported below all come from one sample, sequenced in a study of blood T cell repertoires in COVID-19. Measured with immunoSEQ multiplex PCR; TCRdb has only the in-frame clones, and not every one. The sample yields 200,000 to 250,000 clones, 85% to 90% seen once. The sequenced sample consisted of PBMCs or T cells enriched from blood (not recorded which). The receptors come from a man aged 45 to 65 who had been exposed to COVID-19.

The chain couples TRBV28 to TRBJ1-2; D is uncertain. The CDR3 contains 13 residues. The germline V gene encodes CDR1 MDHEN and CDR2 SYDVKM. V shed 3 bases and J shed 5 bases, with 10 bases lying between them. The CDR3 region has the DNA TGTGCCAGCAGTTTGTTCCAGTCTTATGGCTACACCTTC. Protein sequence: CASSLFQSYGYTF.

The chain employs TRBV28 and TRBJ1-1; weak D call: TRBD1 (5 bases). Germline-derived CDR1 and CDR2 are MDHEN and SYDVKM. V was shortened by 7 bases and J by 0 bases, with 12 bases between the two germline ends. This CDR3 spans 14 amino acids. This chain's CDR3 is CASIPGSMNTEAFF. The CDR3 DNA follows: TGTGCCAGCATCCCAGGGTCCATGAACACTGAAGCTTTCTTT.

Worth noting for this clone: This same CDR3 is encoded by further DNA sequences in the sample. The chain combines TRBV5-1 with TRBJ1-1, with 8 bases fitting TRBD1. The V gene end was trimmed by 0 bases and the J gene end by 8 bases; junction bases not matched to a gene: 0. This CDR3 region has 12 residues. Per the germline V gene, CDR1 is SGHRS and CDR2 is YFSETQ. The CDR3 nucleotides read TGCGCCAGCAGCTTGGGACAGGGGGAAGCTTTCTTT. Protein sequence: CASSLGQGEAFF.

This chain links TRBV5-1 with TRBJ1-2; no reliable D call. Trimming removed 0 bases at V and 7 bases at J, with 16 bases between. This CDR3 has 15 residues. The germline V gene has CDR1 SGHRS and CDR2 YFSETQ. The CDR3: CASSLDPDGFGGYTF. The CDR3 nucleotides read TGCGCCAGCAGCTTGGACCCCGACGGGTTTGGTGGCTACACCTTC.

The chain combines TRBV2 with TRBJ2-7; weak D call: TRBD1 (5 bases). Germline lookup yields CDR1 SNHLY and CDR2 FYNNEI. V lost 2 bases to trimming and J lost 1 base, with 6 bases between them. This CDR3 contains 13 residues. CDR3 bases: TGTGCCAGCAGTGAAAGGGGTTCCTACGAGCAGTACGTC. It specifies CASSERGSYEQYV.

This rearrangement joins TRBV2 to TRBJ1-1; possibly TRBD1 for D (5 bases). This CDR3 comprises 11 residues. Germline V CDR1 and CDR2: SNHLY, FYNNEI. Trimming cost V 7 bases and J 11 bases, with 14 bases left between them. The CDR3 bases are TGTGCCAGCATCCGGACACTAAGCGCTTTCTTT. This encodes CASIRTLSAFF.